This TCR beta chain was profiled in a study of Ad26.COV2.S vaccination and SARS-CoV-2 variants. Turning to the study itself: Enrollment placed the donor in the COV1001 Ad26.COV2.S trial arm.

Germline-derived CDR1 and CDR2 are SEHNR and FQNEAQ (reference sequence). The V end lost 6 bases, the J end lost 11 bases, and 16 bases lay between the germline ends. This CDR3 region has 12 residues. Indicated treatment: about 20 received Ad26.COV2.S at low or high dose, single or two shots; about 5 received placebo; per-sample allocation not given. It was on day 63 after the first vaccine or placebo injection that samples were taken. This clone was observed a handful of times. Repertoires were generated with immunoSEQ multiplex PCR, while TCRdb's copy carries only in-frame clones and drops some. The sample lists around 310,000 clones; 75% to 90% were seen once.

The J gene is TRBJ1-1, the V gene TRBV7-9, with unresolved D. The sample consisted of peripheral blood, taken in a trial of Ad26.COV2.S vaccine versus placebo. The origin of this receptor is a person aged 18-60 years who received the Ad26.COV2.S COVID-19 vaccine or a placebo. The CDR3 bases are TGTGCCAGCAGAAATAGAGAATCACGGGCTTTCTTT. It specifies CASRNRESRAFF. The full variable domain, completed using reference TRBV7-9 and TRBJ1-1, is DTGVSQNPRHKITKRGQNVTFRCDPISEHNRLYWYRQTLGQGPEFLTYFQNEAQLEKSRLLSDRFSAERPKGSFSTLEIQRTEQGDSAMYLCASRNRESRAFFGQGTRLTVV.